The T cell receptor beta chain described here comes from a study of a mutant IDH1 vaccine in newly diagnosed glioma. Background on the study: Patients had received radiotherapy, temozolomide, or both previously, most receiving both. Visits designated V12 and V13 were conducted at weeks 35 and 47, respectively.

As to time point: week 47, end of study. Vaccine doses each comprised 300 ug of mutant IDH1 20-mer peptide, with topical imiquimod. Trimming pared 0 bases from V and 6 bases from J, leaving 15 bases between. The germline CDR1 and CDR2 sequences are LGHNA and YNFKEQ. This CDR3 spans 16 amino acids. As concerns this clone: Its antigen is currently unknown.

Method: immunoSEQ multiplex PCR; TCRdb's copy keeps in-frame clones and lacks some. The sample carries tens of thousands of clones, 75% to 95% recorded once. This receptor was identified in a woman in her thirties or forties with glioma. The chain combines TRBV4-2 with TRBJ2-4, with D maybe TRBD2 (6 bases). The specimen was PBMCs, collected from a glioma patient whose treatment included an IDH1 peptide vaccine. CDR3 DNA sequence: TGTGCCAGCAGCCAAGATCTGGCTAGCGTTCGAAACATTCAGTACTTC. The encoded protein is CASSQDLASVRNIQYF.